This record looks at one T cell receptor beta chain sequence and its context. The target of this receptor is not known. Base-call qualities are not available, and no considerably larger clone is one nucleotide away. The cohort consisted of hundreds of healthy bone marrow donors. Cohort members were all nominally healthy when sampled, although unrecorded immune exposures were likely present. The donor tested CMV seronegative and was one of the 352 seronegative cohort members. A peripheral blood sample was provided by each donor, and peripheral blood mononuclear cells were used for TCR beta sequencing. The Qiagen DNeasy Blood Extraction Kit was used to extract genomic DNA from the blood cell samples. The library was obtained by the immunoSEQ multiplex PCR assay. The multiplex PCR relied on a mix of 60 forward primers for TCR Vbeta segments and 13 reverse primers for TCR Jbeta segments. A multiplex PCR assay on genomic DNA amplified the CDR3 region of rearranged TCR beta genes. On the Illumina HiSeq System, the amplified TCR beta libraries were sequenced as 87-base-pair reads. In the original analysis: A later analysis counted some 80 million unique TCR beta chains across the 500 to 850 repertoires, and 9.5 million to 11 million of these chains were shared by at least two donors. To remove PCR and sequencing errors, raw reads were error-corrected and collapsed into unique sequences using a nearest-neighbor algorithm that merged closely related sequences. V, D and J gene segments were assigned by aligning CDR3 sequences to IMGT reference sequences. For a sequence to be retained, at least a six-nucleotide match to both a V gene segment and a J gene segment was required. A rearrangement counted as productive if the CDR3 had no stop codons and remained in frame with V and J, and every other rearrangement counted as non-productive. Following IMGT convention, CDR3 was defined as the stretch from the second conserved V-encoded cysteine up to the conserved J-encoded phenylalanine. Sequences without an unambiguous match to a single V gene segment were excluded from the earlier analysis of almost 600 of the donors. In an earlier analysis of some 590 of the donors, a V segment was called functional when productive rearrangements were above 56.7%, and segregating when the standard deviation between donors exceeded 5%. A statistical classification framework was developed to diagnose cytomegalovirus status using the catalog of TCR beta chain sequences. In a later analysis, TCR nucleotide sequences were compared against IMGT/GENE-DB human TR gene sequences so that V and J genes could be assigned. Using the TCRdist pipeline, a later analysis assigned CDR3 sequences along with most-parsimonious VDJ recombination scenarios. A later analysis defined each TCR beta chain by its CDR3 amino acid sequence plus V-gene family, and excluded reads lacking a unique V-gene family. As a way to deal with suspected cross-contamination and a sequencing artifact, a later analysis dropped hundreds of nucleotide sequences that were highly shared and had low generation probability. In a later analysis, a clonal expansion index for each public chain was calculated from normalized within-repertoire ranks of inferred template counts. In a later analysis, generation probabilities were computed using a VDJ recombination model fitted to out-of-frame rearrangements, and the results were checked against IGoR. In a later analysis, hypergeometric tests were used to score TCR-TCR, TCR-HLA and TCR-CMV co-occurrence, with a repertoire-size bias correction applied to TCR pairs. A later analysis estimated false discovery rates by permuting HLA or CMV assignments 20 times. A later analysis grouped co-occurring TCRs with DBSCAN, adding TCRdist sequence similarity when clustering within HLA-allele-positive subsets. Co-occurrence clustering excluded repertoires with fewer than 30,000 or more than 120,000 public chains, plus five with anomalous nucleotide sharing. TCRdb's version of the immuneACCESS table is confined to in-frame rearrangements and falls short of the full clone set. An unresolved V gene accounts for under half of the shortfall where checked; the remainder is of unknown origin. The V and J calls and clone size come from that table; D and trimming were worked out from the DNA. The table for this sample lists 150,000 to 180,000 clones; around 79% of them were counted only once. Clones ranked in the top ten supply roughly 2.8% of the sample.

This sample was taken from a study of cytomegalovirus exposure and HLA in healthy donors (dated by TCRdb to 2016 to 2017). At the level of the whole study: According to an earlier analysis of a few hundred of the donors, some 180 million T cells yielded 117 million unique TCR beta sequences and 250 to 350 Gb of sequence data. Both class I and class II loci were covered by HLA typing, at four-digit resolution. A later analysis re-analyzed previously published TCR beta repertoires from approximately 700 donors and added high-resolution HLA genotyping to study TCR occurrence patterns. The study combined high-throughput TCR immunosequencing, statistical association of individual TCRs with disease status, and machine learning to predict cytomegalovirus infection status. Rather than drawing on any new phenotypic data, the later analysis identified candidate immune exposures from TCR beta sequences and the way those sequences occurred across donors. All discovery cohort repertoires had been generated using a single sequencing platform. The study aimed to test whether cataloging public T cell receptors could reveal signatures of past pathogen exposure. Because of strong linkage in the cohort, 4 to 6 DR-DQ haplotypes were treated as single units for association and clustering. In an earlier analysis of 587 of the donors, high-throughput TCR beta sequencing was used to judge whether each TCR beta V gene segment behaved as functional or pseudogenic. Among 300 to 450 genotyped donors of the cohort, an average of approximately 240,000 unique TCR beta nucleotide sequences were sequenced per donor, roughly 20% of them non-productive. The number of donors typed differed by locus, with roughly 629-640 for A, B, C, DRB1 and DQB1, 522 for DQA1, 600 to 610 for DPA1, and around 430 for DPB1. Genome-wide SNP genotypes for about three fifths of the roughly 670 donors were used in a later genetic analysis, which treated that subset as a discovery cohort. Donor age, sex, ethnicity and CMV serostatus were collected together with the repertoire data. In addition to the first cohort of 650 to 750 subjects, a separate validation cohort of approximately 120 different subjects was used. Of the roughly 400 genotyped donors, 81% were placed in the genetic ancestry cluster associated with self-reported Caucasian donors. An early release covering 500 to 750 HLA-typed donors comprised about 300 gigabases of sequencing data and 85 million to 100 million unique TCR sequences. The T cell repertoires of several hundred subjects were profiled by immunosequencing and related to cytomegalovirus serostatus.

CDR1 and CDR2 are read off the germline V gene as MNHNS and SASEGT. The germline V and J ends show losses of 2 bases and 5 bases respectively, and no gene match explains 6 bases of the junction. The CDR3, cysteine through phenylalanine, is 15 amino acids long. Only CDR3 DNA is held: 45 bases, read in frame from base 1. On the study overall, not on this receptor specifically: In a later analysis, TCR association rates were found to vary across HLA loci, with the most associated TCRs seen for DRB1 alleles and the fewest for HLA-C alleles. In vitro tests confirmed that a few of the cytomegalovirus-associated TCR beta chains recognize cytomegalovirus antigens. In a later genetic analysis, fewer N-insertions in productive TCRs were reported among donors in an Asian-associated ancestry cluster than the approximately 670-donor mean. The cohort was sequenced for TCR beta chains only, and without alpha or paired-chain data the features that could be detected were limited. The presence/absence analyses assumed that sequencing depth was roughly uniform across donors, and that assumption may not be true. The sequencing pipeline was judged likely to have produced a cluster of highly shared sequence variants as a technical artifact. In both the original and validation cohorts, the classifier was reported to diagnose cytomegalovirus status with high specificity and sensitivity. In a later analysis, most CMV-associated TCR beta chains were found to appear HLA-restricted, with HLA associations seemingly driven largely by CMV exposure. Several of the top co-occurrence clusters appeared to be linked to parvovirus B19, influenza, CMV and Epstein-Barr virus, according to a later analysis. Immune exposure information for the cohort was limited to CMV serostatus. Compared with equally common non-associated chains, HLA-associated TCR beta chains in a later analysis were more clonally expanded and had lower generation probabilities. A further reported finding was that TCR beta sequences accurately predicted the HLA-A and HLA-B alleles for most subjects in the first cohort. Most TCR sequences were seen in very few donors, while some public TCRs were found in many individuals. The authors suggested that the approach could potentially be generalized to other disease states and immunological phenotypes. The earlier analysis of almost 600 of the donors excluded roughly 17 rarely observed V segments, including chromosome 9 orphons, because counts were too low. In a later genetic analysis, a missense DCLRE1C variant was associated with V-gene and J-gene trimming of TCR beta chains, and the association was replicated in an independent cohort. In a later analysis, 16,951 TCR beta sequences were associated with specific HLA alleles at a false discovery rate of 0.05. Correlated functional status among segregating V segments might be attributable to linkage disequilibrium, but an unknown experimental factor could not be ruled out. Some IMGT-functional V segments, including TRBV6-2 and TRBV6-3, could not be told apart with the 87-base-pair reads, so those segments were excluded. Because HLA typing was unavailable for some donors at each locus, only the typed subset was used in association tests. A total of some 180 TCR beta chains were listed by the study as associated with cytomegalovirus. When HLA alleles, especially DR and DQ, strongly co-occurred, TCR associations were difficult to assign to individual alleles. In an earlier analysis of around 500 of the donors, most TCR beta V segments appeared in productive rearrangements about 87% or about 30% of the time, broadly matching IMGT annotations.

The sequence was collected from a man aged 18 to 35 in good health and CMV-seronegative. The V and J genes are TRBV6-1 and TRBJ2-1; TRBD1 lines up with 7 middle nucleotides. Sequenced input: PBMCs. The CDR3 reads CASSERRGYNNEQFF. The DNA reads as follows: TGTGCCAGCAGTGAACGCAGGGGGTACAACAATGAGCAGTTCTTC.